Detailed here is one TCR beta chain. Its target is unknown. V lost 7 bases and J lost 5; bases outside the gene matches: 12. CDR3 length equals 18 residues. CDR1 is SNHLY and CDR2 is FYNNEI in the germline V gene. A TCRbeta library incorporating unique molecular identifiers was prepared. TCRdb re-called the PCR reads through MiXCR, storing one row per CDR3 protein. Of 670,000 or so distinct CDR3 sequences in the sample, about an eighth were seen once. The data belong to a study of T-cell reconstitution after alpha-beta-depleted transplantation in children. Study outcomes and limitations: Reportedly, roughly two months post-transplant, alpha-beta T cells arose from several hundred expanded graft clones. The authors attributed T-cell counts and diversity one year after transplant mostly to newly produced T cells.

The specimen comprised PBMCs, sampled before TCRalphabeta/CD19-depleted stem cell transplant. This clonotype was sampled from a girl between 2 and 10 years old with congenital amegakaryocytic thrombocytopenia, due to receive a stem cell transplant. This chain links TRBV2 with TRBJ2-1; 15 positions agree with TRBD2. CDR3 in DNA: TGTGCCAGCAAAATAGGACTAGCGGGAGGGCCCGCTCACAATGAGCAGTTCTTC. Protein: CASKIGLAGGPAHNEQFF.